The 30 T cell receptor beta chains below come from one sample, sequenced in a study of cytotoxic CD8 clonotypes in ibrutinib-treated CLL. Profiled with immunoSEQ multiplex PCR; TCRdb holds only in-frame clones, not every one. The top ten hold 5.7% of the sample, which has about 68,000 clones, 68% seen once. Sample: PBMCs, taken after 12 months of ibrutinib treatment. All receptors come from a human donor with chronic lymphocytic leukemia.

This chain joins TRBV7-8 and TRBJ1-2, with D maybe TRBD1 (6 bases). This CDR3 is built from 15 residues. V lost 3 bases and J lost 4, with 15 bases in between. Germline V CDR1 and CDR2: SGHVS, FQNEAQ. The CDR3 coding sequence is TGTGCCAGCAGCTTGGGGGCGGGTATTGCCTATGGCTACACCTTC. Protein: CASSLGAGIAYGYTF.

The chain employs TRBV28 and TRBJ2-2; D is uncertain. Germline assignment: CDR1 MDHEN and CDR2 SYDVKM. The CDR3 spans 15 residues. V lost 3 bases and J lost 5, with 13 bases in between. CDR3 sequence (DNA): TGTGCCAGCAGTTTCCCAGGAATGGGGACCGGGGAGCTGTTTTTT. It encodes CASSFPGMGTGELFF.

This clone appeared once. The chain carries TRBV15 and TRBJ1-5; D is ambiguous. Per the germline V gene, CDR1 is LNHNV and CDR2 is YYDKDF (reference sequence). The CDR3 runs to 14 residues. Between the trimmed V and J ends, which lost 6 bases and 4 bases, there was a span of 13 bases. Here the CDR3 DNA reads TGTGCCACCAGTGGGGTGGAATCGAATCAGCCCCAGCATTTT. This translates into CATSGVESNQPQHF.

The V gene is TRBV7-8, the J gene TRBJ1-2; no definite D call. Germline lookup yields CDR1 SGHVS and CDR2 FQNEAQ. The CDR3 runs 14 residues. Trimming removed 5 bases from V and 5 bases from J, with 15 bases in between. The CDR3 protein is CASSPSKTVYGYTF. The DNA of the CDR3 is TGTGCCAGCAGCCCAAGCAAAACTGTTTATGGCTACACCTTC.

The J gene is TRBJ2-2, the V gene TRBV5-4, with D perhaps matching TRBD1 (6 bases). CDR1 and CDR2 (germline): SGHNT, YYREEE (reference sequence). This CDR3 comprises 15 residues. Trimming took off 5 bases at V and 3 bases at J, with 14 bases between the two ends. The CDR3 coding sequence is TGTGCCAGCAGACCTGGACAGAAAGACACCGGGGAGCTGTTTTTT. It translates to CASRPGQKDTGELFF. Using reference TRBV5-4 and TRBJ2-2 for the parts outside the CDR3, the full variable domain is ETGVTQSPTHLIKTRGQQVTLRCSSQSGHNTVSWYQQALGQGPQFIFQYYREEENGRGNFPPRFSGLQFPNYSSELNVNALELDDSALYLCASRPGQKDTGELFFGEGSRLTVL.

The chain uses TRBV5-6 and TRBJ1-2, with D uncertain. The CDR3 contains 13 residues. V lost 4 bases, J lost 2 bases, and 9 bases lay in between. Germline-derived CDR1 and CDR2 are SGHDT and YYEEEE. CDR3 residues: CASSPRGNYGYTF. CDR3 coding DNA: TGTGCCAGCAGCCCCCGAGGGAACTATGGCTACACCTTC.

J is TRBJ2-5 and V is TRBV7-3; no clear D gene. With 5 bases removed from V and 4 bases from J, the gap between germline ends came to 8 bases. This CDR3 has 12 residues. The germline CDR1 and CDR2 sequences are SGHTA and FQGTGA. The CDR3 region is CASSASGETQYF. The CDR3, as DNA: TGTGCCAGCAGCGCGTCAGGAGAGACCCAGTACTTC.

CDR3 in amino acids: CASSLNGGGPTYEQYF. Written as DNA, the CDR3 is TGTGCCAGCAGCTTAAATGGCGGGGGGCCAACCTACGAGCAGTACTTC. V and J are TRBV7-2 and TRBJ2-7; 8 bases are shared with TRBD2. The germline V gene has CDR1 SGHTA and CDR2 FQGNSA. The CDR3 is 16 amino acids. V shed 2 bases and J 2 bases; nucleotides not matched to a gene: 8.

This clone was picked up one time. The rearrangement uses TRBV4-2 and TRBJ2-5; D is possibly TRBD2 (5 bases). With 3 bases removed from V and 3 bases from J, the gap between germline ends came to 5 bases. The V gene's germline CDR1 is LGHNA and CDR2 YNFKEQ. This CDR3 is built from 12 residues. The CDR3 DNA reads as TGTGCCAGCAGCCAGGGAGAAGAGACCCAGTACTTC. Translated: CASSQGEETQYF.

The rearrangement joins TRBV6-6 to TRBJ1-5, with 8 bases that match TRBD1. Germline assignment: CDR1 MNHNY and CDR2 SVGAGI (reference sequence). Trimming at V came to 2 bases and at J to 4 bases, leaving 4 bases not matched to a gene. This CDR3 contains 15 residues. The CDR3 region has the DNA TGTGCCAGCAGTTACCTACAGGGGGTAAATCAGCCCCAGCATTTT. Its translation is CASSYLQGVNQPQHF.

This chain uses TRBV2 with TRBJ2-1; 14 bases line up with TRBD2. Germline CDR1 SNHLY, CDR2 FYNNEI. This CDR3 spans 13 amino acids. V lost 9 bases and J lost 8; bases outside the gene matches: 3. This CDR3 is CARGTSGGYEQFF. CDR3 coding DNA: TGTGCCAGGGGGACTAGCGGGGGTTATGAGCAGTTCTTC.

The J gene is TRBJ1-4, the V gene TRBV30; the match to TRBD1 covers 7 bases. Germline V gene data show CDR1 as GTSNPN and CDR2 as SVGIG (reference sequence). CDR3 length: 14 amino acids. V trimming: 2 bases; J trimming: 8 bases; junction bases outside the gene matches: 8. The CDR3 DNA sequence: TGTGCCTGGAGTAAGACAGGGATCTACGAAAAACTGTTTTTT. It encodes CAWSKTGIYEKLFF.

The chain has TRBV13 and TRBJ2-7; 7 bases align to TRBD1. V gave up 5 bases and J gave up 3 bases; unmatched junction bases: 13. The CDR3 totals 16 residues. Looked up from germline, CDR1 is PRHDT and CDR2 is FYEKMQ (reference sequence). The DNA for the CDR3 is TGTGCCAGCAGCCGGGACAGCCGGGGACCATTCTACGAGCAGTACTTC. Encoded protein: CASSRDSRGPFYEQYF. Full variable domain (remainder filled in from reference TRBV13 and TRBJ2-7): AAGVIQSPRHLIKEKRETATLKCYPIPRHDTVYWYQQGPGQDPQFLISFYEKMQSDKGSIPDRFSAQQFSDYHSELNMSSLELGDSALYFCASSRDSRGPFYEQYFGPGTRLTVT.

In its sample, this clone ranks as large. The chain is built from TRBV6-4 and TRBJ2-2, with 11 bases aligning to TRBD1. V lost 3 bases, J lost 3 bases, and 0 bases stayed unmatched. Germline V lookup: CDR1 MRHNA, CDR2 SNTAGT. This CDR3 contains 15 residues. The CDR3 DNA sequence: TGTGCCAGCAGTGAGGGACAGGGGGACACCGGGGAGCTGTTTTTT. This encodes CASSEGQGDTGELFF.

The genes are TRBV4-3 and TRBJ2-5, with no clear D. V lost 6 bases, J lost 4 bases, and 6 bases lay in between. This CDR3 contains 11 residues. The germline V gene has CDR1 LGHNA and CDR2 YSLEER. CDR3 in DNA: TGCGCCAGCAGGCACGGAGAGACCCAGTACTTC. Its protein is CASRHGETQYF.

The CDR3 DNA sequence: TGTGCCAGCAGTGAGAGGGCCCCTACAGCGAACACCGGGGAGCTGTTTTTT. It is translated as CASSERAPTANTGELFF. The V call is TRBV6-4, the J call TRBJ2-2; D is perhaps TRBD2 (5 bases). This CDR3 has 17 residues. V gave up 3 bases and J gave up 0 bases, with 14 bases separating them. CDR1 and CDR2 from the germline V gene are MRHNA and SNTAGT.

This rearrangement joins TRBV5-4 to TRBJ2-1, with 9 bases that match TRBD1. The germline V gene has CDR1 SGHNT and CDR2 YYREEE (reference sequence). The trim removed 4 bases at V and 7 bases at J, leaving 6 bases unmatched. CDR3 size: 14 residues. The CDR3 is CASSRDRVSNEQFF. In DNA form, the CDR3 reads TGTGCCAGCAGCCGGGACAGGGTATCGAATGAGCAGTTCTTC.

This clone was counted once. The chain has TRBV7-2 and TRBJ1-2; D is perhaps TRBD1 (6 bases). V gave up 4 bases and J gave up 6 bases, with 12 bases separating them. The V gene's germline CDR1 is SGHTA and CDR2 FQGNSA. CDR3 size: 13 residues. The DNA for the CDR3 is TGTGCCAGCAGCTCGCAGGGGTGGGATGGCTACACCTTC. Translating it yields CASSSQGWDGYTF.

V is TRBV9 and J is TRBJ1-2; the match to TRBD1 covers 7 bases. Germline CDR1 SGDLS, CDR2 YYNGEE. Trimming took 4 bases from V and 2 from J; bases not matched to a gene: 8. The length of the CDR3 is 15 residues. The CDR3 sequence is CASSTWDSPNYGYTF. The CDR3, as DNA: TGTGCCAGCAGCACCTGGGACAGCCCGAACTATGGCTACACCTTC.

This chain uses TRBV7-2 with TRBJ1-2; perhaps TRBD1 as D (6 bases). The CDR3 length is 15 residues. Germline CDR1 reads SGHTA; CDR2 reads FQGNSA. V was clipped by 4 bases and J by 0 bases, with 12 bases between them. Here the CDR3 reads CASSSRDTSNYGYTF. CDR3 bases: TGTGCCAGCAGCTCCCGGGACACCTCTAACTATGGCTACACCTTC.

This clone was detected a few times. V gene TRBV2 combines with J gene TRBJ1-1; 9 bases agree with TRBD1. J gave up 8 bases and V 7 bases, and 8 bases lay outside the gene matches. Germline V CDR1 and CDR2: SNHLY, FYNNEI. The CDR3 runs to 13 residues. The CDR3 reads CASKTGGSLEAFF. As DNA, the CDR3 is TGTGCCAGCAAGACAGGGGGTTCCTTGGAAGCTTTCTTT.

V and J are TRBV2 and TRBJ2-7; D uncertain. Trimming took 4 bases from V and 2 from J, leaving 12 bases between them. From germline, CDR1 is SNHLY and CDR2 FYNNEI. This CDR3 comprises 14 residues. DNA of the CDR3: TGTGCCAGCAGTGTCCGCCAGGCGACCTACGAGCAGTACTTC. It is translated as CASSVRQATYEQYF.

The chain carries TRBV14 and TRBJ2-1; 8 nucleotides line up with TRBD1. Germline CDR1 and CDR2: SGHDN and FVKESK. The trim removed 2 bases at V and 7 bases at J, leaving 13 bases unmatched. This CDR3 is 17 amino acids long. The CDR3 sequence: CASSQTHLHRGRNEQFF. The CDR3 coding sequence is TGTGCCAGCAGCCAAACTCACCTCCACAGGGGGAGGAATGAGCAGTTCTTC.

The rearrangement uses TRBV27 and TRBJ2-5, with 7 bases that match TRBD2. Germline CDR1 MNHEY, CDR2 SMNVEV (reference sequence). The CDR3 extends over 17 amino acids. With V trimmed by 3 bases and J by 0 bases, 10 bases remained unmatched. In nucleotides, the CDR3 is TGTGCCAGCAGTTTCTTGGCTAGCGGAGGCTACCAAGAGACCCAGTACTTC. Translating it yields CASSFLASGGYQETQYF.

The CDR3: CASSPWDRGELFGYTF. The CDR3 DNA reads as TGTGCCAGTAGTCCTTGGGACAGGGGAGAATTGTTTGGCTACACCTTC. The chain couples TRBV19 to TRBJ1-2; 10 bases line up with TRBD1. V lost 5 bases and J lost 7; bases outside the gene matches: 13. The V gene's germline CDR1 is LNHDA and CDR2 SQIVND (reference sequence). CDR3 length: 16 amino acids.

This chain uses TRBV19 with TRBJ1-2; D unresolved. CDR3 length equals 16 residues. Looked up from germline, CDR1 is LNHDA and CDR2 is SQIVND (reference sequence). V lost 3 bases, J lost 2 bases, and 16 bases lay in between. CDR3 nucleotide sequence: TGTGCCAGTAGTATCCCGGGTATGGCAGACAACTATGGCTACACCTTC. This gives the protein CASSIPGMADNYGYTF.

The rearrangement joins TRBV9 to TRBJ2-3; 8 bases align to TRBD2. Germline CDR1 and CDR2: SGDLS and YYNGEE. The CDR3 loop spans 16 amino acids. The V and J ends lost 0 bases and 6 bases, in that order; junction bases with no gene match: 9. The CDR3 bases are TGTGCCAGCAGCGTAGCCGTCGGGGGGGCCGGGGATACGCAGTATTTT. As protein: CASSVAVGGAGDTQYF.

The chain is built from TRBV2 and TRBJ1-2, with TRBD1 matching 7 bases. This CDR3 spans 15 amino acids. CDR1 SNHLY and CDR2 FYNNEI come from the germline V gene. J was trimmed by 3 bases and V by 3 bases; bases with no gene match: 7. DNA of the CDR3: TGTGCCAGCAGTGAGGCGACAGGGAGGGACTATGGCTACACCTTC. Protein: CASSEATGRDYGYTF.

This chain links TRBV15 with TRBJ1-2, with 7 nucleotides matching TRBD1. CDR1 and CDR2 (germline): LNHNV, YYDKDF (reference sequence). CDR3 length: 13 amino acids. With V trimmed by 1 base and J by 8 bases, 4 bases remained unmatched. CDR3: CATSRVETGGYTF. As DNA, the CDR3 is TGTGCCACCAGCAGAGTGGAGACAGGGGGCTACACCTTC.

This clone has a handful of counts. The chain links TRBV9 to TRBJ2-2, with unresolved D. The CDR3 consists of 15 residues. The germline gives CDR1 SGDLS, CDR2 YYNGEE. V lost 0 bases and J 6 bases, leaving 12 bases between the germline ends. CDR3 bases: TGTGCCAGCAGCGTAGGATTTGGGCGCGCCGGGGAGCTGTTTTTT. This codes for CASSVGFGRAGELFF.